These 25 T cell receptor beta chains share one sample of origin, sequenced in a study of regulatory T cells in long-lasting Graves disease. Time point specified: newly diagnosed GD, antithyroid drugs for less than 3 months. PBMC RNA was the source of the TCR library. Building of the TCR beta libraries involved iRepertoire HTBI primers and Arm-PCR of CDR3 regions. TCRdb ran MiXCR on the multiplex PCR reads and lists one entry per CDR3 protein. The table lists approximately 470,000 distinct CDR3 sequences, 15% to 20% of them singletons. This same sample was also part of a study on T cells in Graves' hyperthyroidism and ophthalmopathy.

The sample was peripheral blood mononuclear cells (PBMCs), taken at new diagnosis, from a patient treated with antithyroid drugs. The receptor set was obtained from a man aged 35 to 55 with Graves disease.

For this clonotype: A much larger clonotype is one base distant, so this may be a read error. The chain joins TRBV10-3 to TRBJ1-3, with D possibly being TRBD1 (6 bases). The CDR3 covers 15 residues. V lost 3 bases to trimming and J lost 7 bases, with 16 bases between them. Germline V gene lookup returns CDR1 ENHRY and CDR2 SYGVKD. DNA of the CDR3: TGTGCCATCAGTGAACGGGGGCTCCCGCCCAACACCATATATTTT. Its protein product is CAISERGLPPNTIYF.

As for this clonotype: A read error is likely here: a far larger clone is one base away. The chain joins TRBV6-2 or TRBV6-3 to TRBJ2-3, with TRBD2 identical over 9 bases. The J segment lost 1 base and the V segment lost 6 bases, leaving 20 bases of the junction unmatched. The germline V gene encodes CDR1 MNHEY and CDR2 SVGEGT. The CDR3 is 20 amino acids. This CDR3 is CASSLPPQREREVGTDTQYF. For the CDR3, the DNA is TGTGCCAGCAGCCTACCCCCCCAGCGGGAGCGGGAGGTTGGCACAGATACGCAGTATTTT.

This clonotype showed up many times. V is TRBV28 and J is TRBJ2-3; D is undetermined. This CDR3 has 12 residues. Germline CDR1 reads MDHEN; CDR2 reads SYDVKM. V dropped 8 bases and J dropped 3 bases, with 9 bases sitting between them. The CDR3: CASHALTDTQYF. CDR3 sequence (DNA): TGTGCCAGCCATGCTCTTACAGATACGCAGTATTTT.

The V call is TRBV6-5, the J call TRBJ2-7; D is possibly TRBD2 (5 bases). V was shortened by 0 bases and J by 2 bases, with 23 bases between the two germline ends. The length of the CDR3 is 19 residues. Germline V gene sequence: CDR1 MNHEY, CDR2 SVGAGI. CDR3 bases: TGTGCCAGCAGTTACTCAGCGTTTGGGGTCTACAGCGGCACCTACGAGCAGTACTTC. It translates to CASSYSAFGVYSGTYEQYF.

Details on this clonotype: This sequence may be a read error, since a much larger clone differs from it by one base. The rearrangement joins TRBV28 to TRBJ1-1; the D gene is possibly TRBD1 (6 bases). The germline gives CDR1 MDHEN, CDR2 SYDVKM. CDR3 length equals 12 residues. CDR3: CASSLQGREALF. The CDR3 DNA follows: TGTGCCAGCAGTCTCCAGGGGAGAGAAGCTCTCTTT.

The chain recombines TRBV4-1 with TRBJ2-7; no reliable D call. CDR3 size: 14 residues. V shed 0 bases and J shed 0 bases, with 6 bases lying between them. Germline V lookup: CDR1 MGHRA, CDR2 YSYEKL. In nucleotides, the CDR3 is TGCGCCAGCAGCCAAGACGAGAACTCCTACGAGCAGTACTTC. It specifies CASSQDENSYEQYF.

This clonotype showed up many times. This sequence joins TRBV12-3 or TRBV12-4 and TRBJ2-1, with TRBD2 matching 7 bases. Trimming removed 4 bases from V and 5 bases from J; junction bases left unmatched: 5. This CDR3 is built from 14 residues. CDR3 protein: CASSWGRENNEQFF. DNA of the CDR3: TGTGCCAGCAGTTGGGGGAGGGAGAACAATGAGCAGTTCTTC.

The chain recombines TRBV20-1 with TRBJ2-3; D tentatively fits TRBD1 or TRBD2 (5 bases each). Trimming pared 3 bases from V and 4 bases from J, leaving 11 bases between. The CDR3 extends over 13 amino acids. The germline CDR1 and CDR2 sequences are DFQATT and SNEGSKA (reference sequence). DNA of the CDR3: TGCAGTGCTAGTTCCGGGGCCGCAGATACGCAGTATTTT. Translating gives CSASSGAADTQYF.

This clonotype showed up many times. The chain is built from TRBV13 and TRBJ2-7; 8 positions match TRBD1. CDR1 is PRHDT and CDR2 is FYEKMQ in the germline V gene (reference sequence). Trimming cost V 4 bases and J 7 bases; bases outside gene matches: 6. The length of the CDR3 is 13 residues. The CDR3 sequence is CASSYGQGGEQYF. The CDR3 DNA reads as TGTGCCAGCAGCTACGGACAGGGTGGAGAGCAGTACTTC.

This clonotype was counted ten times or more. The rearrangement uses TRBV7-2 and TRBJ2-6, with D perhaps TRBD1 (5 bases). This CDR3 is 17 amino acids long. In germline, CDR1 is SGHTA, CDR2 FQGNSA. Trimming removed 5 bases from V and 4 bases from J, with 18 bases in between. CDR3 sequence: CASSPKRVRAGANVLTF. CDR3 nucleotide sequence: TGTGCCAGCAGCCCTAAACGGGTCAGGGCAGGGGCCAACGTCCTGACTTTC.

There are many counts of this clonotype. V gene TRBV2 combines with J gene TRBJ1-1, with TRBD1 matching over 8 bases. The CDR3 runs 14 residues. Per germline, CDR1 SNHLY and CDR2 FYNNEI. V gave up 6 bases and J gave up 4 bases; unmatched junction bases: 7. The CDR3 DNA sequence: TGTGCCAGCAGAAACAGGGGGATGGGCACTGAAGCTTTCTTT. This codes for CASRNRGMGTEAFF.

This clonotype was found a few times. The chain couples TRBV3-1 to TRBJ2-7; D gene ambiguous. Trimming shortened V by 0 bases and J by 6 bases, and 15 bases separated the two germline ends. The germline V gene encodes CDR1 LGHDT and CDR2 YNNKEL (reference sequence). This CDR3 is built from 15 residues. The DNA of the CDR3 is TGTGCCAGCAGCCAAGATTTACGGATACTGGTCGAGCAGTACTTC. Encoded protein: CASSQDLRILVEQYF.

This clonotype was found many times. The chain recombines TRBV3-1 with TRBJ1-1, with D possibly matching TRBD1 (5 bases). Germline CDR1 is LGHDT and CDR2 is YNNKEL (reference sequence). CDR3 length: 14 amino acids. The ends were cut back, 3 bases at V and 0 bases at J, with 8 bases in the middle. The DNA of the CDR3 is TGTGCCAGCAGCCAGACAGTCATGAACACTGAAGCTTTCTTT. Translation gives CASSQTVMNTEAFF.

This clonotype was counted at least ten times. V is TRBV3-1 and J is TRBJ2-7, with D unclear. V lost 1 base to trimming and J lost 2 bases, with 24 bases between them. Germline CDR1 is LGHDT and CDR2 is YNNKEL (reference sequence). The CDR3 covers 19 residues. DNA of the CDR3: TGTGCCAGCAGCCAAGTAGGGCCTCAGAGGTCGTTTGGGCCCTACGAGCAGTACTTC. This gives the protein CASSQVGPQRSFGPYEQYF.

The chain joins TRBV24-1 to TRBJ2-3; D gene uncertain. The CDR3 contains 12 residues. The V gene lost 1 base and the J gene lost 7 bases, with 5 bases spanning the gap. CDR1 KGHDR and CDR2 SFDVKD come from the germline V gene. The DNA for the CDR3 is TGTGCCACCAGTGATTTTGGTAATACGCAGTATTTT. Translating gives CATSDFGNTQYF.

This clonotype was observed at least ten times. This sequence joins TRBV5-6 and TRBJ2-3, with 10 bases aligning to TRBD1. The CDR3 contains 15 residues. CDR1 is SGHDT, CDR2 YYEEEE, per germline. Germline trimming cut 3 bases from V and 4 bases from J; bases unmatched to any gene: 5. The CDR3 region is CASSYPGTGADTQYF. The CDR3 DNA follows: TGTGCCAGCAGCTACCCCGGGACAGGGGCAGATACGCAGTATTTT.

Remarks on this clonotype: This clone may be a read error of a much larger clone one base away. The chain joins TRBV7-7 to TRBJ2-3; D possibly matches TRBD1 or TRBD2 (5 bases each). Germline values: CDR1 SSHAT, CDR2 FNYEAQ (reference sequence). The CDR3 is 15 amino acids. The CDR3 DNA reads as TGTGCTAGCAGCTTAGCAGGGAGAGTCACAGATACGCAGTATTTT. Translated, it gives CASSLAGRVTDTQYF.

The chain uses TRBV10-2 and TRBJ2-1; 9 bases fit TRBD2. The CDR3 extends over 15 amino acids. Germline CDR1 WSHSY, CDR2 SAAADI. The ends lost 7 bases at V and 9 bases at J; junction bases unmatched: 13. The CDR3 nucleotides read TGCGCCAGCATGAGTGGGGCGGGAGGGATGCGTGAGCAGTTCTTC. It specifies CASMSGAGGMREQFF.

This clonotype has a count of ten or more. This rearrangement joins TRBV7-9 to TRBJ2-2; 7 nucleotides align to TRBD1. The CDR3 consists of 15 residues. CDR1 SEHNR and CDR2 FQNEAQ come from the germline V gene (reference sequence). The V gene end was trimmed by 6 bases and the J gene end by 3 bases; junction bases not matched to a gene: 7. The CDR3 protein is CASRNRGRDTGELFF. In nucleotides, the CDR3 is TGTGCCAGCAGGAACAGGGGACGGGACACCGGGGAGCTGTTTTTT.

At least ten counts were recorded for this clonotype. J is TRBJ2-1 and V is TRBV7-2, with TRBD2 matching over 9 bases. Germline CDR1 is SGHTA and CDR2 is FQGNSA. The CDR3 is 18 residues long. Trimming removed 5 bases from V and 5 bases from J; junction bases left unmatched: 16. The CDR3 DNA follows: TGTGCCAGCAGCCCCCGTATGTGGAGTAGCGGGGGACACAATGAGCAGTTCTTC. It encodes CASSPRMWSSGGHNEQFF.

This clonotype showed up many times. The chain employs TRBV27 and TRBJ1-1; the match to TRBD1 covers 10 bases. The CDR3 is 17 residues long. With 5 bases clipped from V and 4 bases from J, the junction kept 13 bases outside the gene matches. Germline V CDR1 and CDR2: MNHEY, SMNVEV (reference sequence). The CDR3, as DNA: TGTGCCAGCAGTCCCTTGTCGACAGGGGGCGCGTTCACTGAAGCTTTCTTT. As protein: CASSPLSTGGAFTEAFF.

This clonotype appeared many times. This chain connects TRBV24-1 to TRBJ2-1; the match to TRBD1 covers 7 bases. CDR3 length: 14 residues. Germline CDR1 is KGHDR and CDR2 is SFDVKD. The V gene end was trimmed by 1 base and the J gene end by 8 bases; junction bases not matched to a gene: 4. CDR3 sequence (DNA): TGTGCCACCAGTGATTTAAAGGGGGCAGATGAGCAGTTCTTC. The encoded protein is CATSDLKGADEQFF.

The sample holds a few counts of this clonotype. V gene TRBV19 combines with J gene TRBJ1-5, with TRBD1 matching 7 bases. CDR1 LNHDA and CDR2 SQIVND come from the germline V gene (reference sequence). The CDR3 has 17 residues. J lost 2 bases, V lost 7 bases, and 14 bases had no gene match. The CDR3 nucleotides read TGTGCCAGTACCTCGACAGGGCGAGGAGGGGGCAATCAGCCCCAGCATTTT. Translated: CASTSTGRGGGNQPQHF. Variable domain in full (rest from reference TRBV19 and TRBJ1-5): DGGITQSPKYLFRKEGQNVTLSCEQNLNHDAMYWYRQDPGQGLRLIYYSQIVNDFQKGDIAEGYSVSREKKESFPLTVTSAQKNPTAFYLCASTSTGRGGGNQPQHFGDGTRLSIL.

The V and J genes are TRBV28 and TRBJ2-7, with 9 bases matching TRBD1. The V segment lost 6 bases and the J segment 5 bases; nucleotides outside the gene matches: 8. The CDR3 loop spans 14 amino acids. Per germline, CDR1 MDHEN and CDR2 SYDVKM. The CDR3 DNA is TGTGCCAGCAGGGGCGGGGACAGGGTCCACGAGCAGTACTTC. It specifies CASRGGDRVHEQYF.

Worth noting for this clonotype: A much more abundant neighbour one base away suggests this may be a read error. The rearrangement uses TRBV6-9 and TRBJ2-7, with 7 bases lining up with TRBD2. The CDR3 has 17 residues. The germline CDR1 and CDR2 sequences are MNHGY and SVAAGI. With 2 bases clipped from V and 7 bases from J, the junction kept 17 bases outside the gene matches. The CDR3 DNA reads TGTGCCAGCAGTTATGGACTAGTGGGAGTTAACCTACGGGAGCAGTACTTC. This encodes CASSYGLVGVNLREQYF.